This T cell receptor beta chain was sequenced during a study of blood T cell repertoires in COVID-19 (TCRdb year 2020). At the level of the whole study: Samples from collaborators originated in the United States, Italy and Spain and spanned both the acute and convalescent phases of COVID-19. The material from the prospective study consisted of cDNA or gDNA derived from T cells, B-cell-depleted T cells, or PBMCs. Samples came from the ongoing ImmuneRACE study (first 160 participants) plus 1,254 subjects from 6 global collaborators. Sample metadata almost always included a de-identified subject ID, COVID-19 status, age in years and sex. HLA class I and class II types, where available, came from metadata supplied by the sample provider rather than from assay-based typing. The dataset comprised deeply sampled blood TCRbeta repertoires from subjects exposed to, actively infected with, or recovered from COVID-19. The repertoires were released in a freely available public database intended as a resource for research on the immune response to SARS-CoV-2. The full study reports these points: The quantity of clinical and demographic metadata differed by source and by participant and was supplied without curation.

According to the germline V gene, CDR1 reads SGHRS and CDR2 reads YFSETQ. The V end gives up 0 bases and the J end 4 bases, leaving 6 bases in the junction not matched to a gene. The CDR3 numbers 16 residues from cysteine through phenylalanine. The only DNA kept is the CDR3, 48 bases in frame from the first base. TCRbeta CDR3 regions were amplified from genomic DNA by means of the immunoSEQ Assay, a bias-controlled multiplex PCR. As for how the authors treated the data: The number of nucleated cells in each sample was estimated by amplification of reference gene primers within the assay. To quantify the absolute abundance of each unique TCRbeta CDR3 rearrangement, sequence reads were collapsed and filtered. For each sample, productive Simpson clonality was calculated by taking the square root of Simpson's diversity index across productive rearrangements. TCRdb took this table from immuneACCESS and kept in-frame rearrangements with V and J called. Such tables lack part of the clones; where checked against another copy, unresolved V genes explain under half of the gap, and the rest is unexplained. The V and J calls and clone size come from that table; D and trimming were worked out from the DNA. Within this sample are 200,000 to 250,000 clones, with about 85% of them counted one time only. Just under 1% of the sample is in the top ten clones.

Each collaborating institution followed its own protocols to collect whole blood in K2EDTA tubes. For TCRbeta analysis, collaborators shipped samples as frozen whole blood, isolated PBMCs, or DNA extracted from either of those sample types. Remarks on this clone: Its antigen remains unidentified. The record has no base qualities; no much larger clone is one base away.

This clonotype was obtained from a man in his forties with acute or convalescent COVID-19. Recombination linked TRBV5-1 to TRBJ2-1; 8 middle bases align to TRBD2. What was sequenced was peripheral blood. CDR3 reads: CASSLVGAGAYNEQFF. The bases are TGCGCCAGCAGCTTGGTAGGAGCGGGGGCATACAATGAGCAGTTCTTC.